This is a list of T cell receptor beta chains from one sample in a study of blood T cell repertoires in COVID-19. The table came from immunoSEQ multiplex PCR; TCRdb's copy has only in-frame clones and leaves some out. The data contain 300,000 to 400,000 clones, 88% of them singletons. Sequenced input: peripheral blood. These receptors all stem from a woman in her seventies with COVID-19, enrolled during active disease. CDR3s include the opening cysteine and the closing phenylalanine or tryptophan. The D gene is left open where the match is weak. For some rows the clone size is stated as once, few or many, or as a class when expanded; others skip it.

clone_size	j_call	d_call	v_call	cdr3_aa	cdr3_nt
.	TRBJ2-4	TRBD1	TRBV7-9	CASSYSSGGRSKNIQYF	TGTGCCAGCAGCTACAGCTCAGGGGGCAGGTCCAAAAACATTCAGTACTTC
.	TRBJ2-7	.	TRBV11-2	CASSLGTNNEQYF	TGTGCCAGCAGCTTAGGGACTAATAACGAGCAGTACTTC
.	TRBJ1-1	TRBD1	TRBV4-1	CASSHPKDRTGNMNTEAFF	TGCGCCAGCAGCCATCCCAAGGACCGGACAGGGAACATGAACACTGAAGCTTTCTTT
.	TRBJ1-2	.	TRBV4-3	CASSQERGWGYTF	TGCGCCAGCAGCCAAGAAAGGGGATGGGGCTACACCTTC
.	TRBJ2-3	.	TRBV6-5	CASSYNFRGTDTQYF	TGTGCCAGCAGTTACAACTTCAGAGGAACAGATACGCAGTATTTT
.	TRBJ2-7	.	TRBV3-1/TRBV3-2	CASSQGRGSSYEQYF	TGTGCCAGCAGCCAAGGTCGGGGAAGCTCCTACGAGCAGTACTTC
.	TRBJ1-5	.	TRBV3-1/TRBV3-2	CASSQAGVKPQHF	TGTGCCAGCAGCCAAGCCGGGGTAAAGCCCCAGCATTTT
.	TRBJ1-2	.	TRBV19	CASSMIPDNPNYGYTF	TGTGCCAGTAGTATGATTCCGGACAATCCGAACTATGGCTACACCTTC
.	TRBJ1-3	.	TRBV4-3	CASSQDIEDTIYF	TGCGCCAGCAGCCAAGATATTGAGGACACCATATATTTT
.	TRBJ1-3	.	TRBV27	CASSLSRGGALGNTIYF	TGTGCCAGCAGTTTATCCCGTGGGGGGGCGCTCGGAAACACCATATATTTT
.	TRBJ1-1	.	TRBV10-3	CAISLGGGGEAFF	TGTGCCATCAGCCTCGGGGGGGGTGGTGAAGCTTTCTTT
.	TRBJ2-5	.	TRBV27	CASSFSGQETQYF	TGTGCCAGCAGTTTCTCAGGCCAAGAGACCCAGTACTTC
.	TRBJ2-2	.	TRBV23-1	CASSQLPTRKTGELFF	TGCGCCAGCAGTCAATTGCCCACGAGAAAAACCGGGGAGCTGTTTTTT
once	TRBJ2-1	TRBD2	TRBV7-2	CASSSNRLAGYNEQFF	TGTGCCAGCAGCTCCAATCGACTAGCGGGGTACAATGAGCAGTTCTTC
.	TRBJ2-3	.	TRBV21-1	CASSSGEFQGRLVADTQYF	TGTGCCAGCAGCTCCGGGGAATTTCAGGGGCGCCTTGTCGCAGATACGCAGTATTTT
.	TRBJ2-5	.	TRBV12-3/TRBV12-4	CASSLVPLETQYF	TGTGCCAGCAGTTTAGTCCCATTGGAGACCCAGTACTTC
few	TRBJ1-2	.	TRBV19	CASSILLRSTNYGYTF	TGTGCCAGTAGTATATTATTGAGGAGCACTAACTATGGCTACACCTTC
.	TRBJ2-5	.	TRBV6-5	CASSPTAGRETQYF	TGTGCCAGCAGTCCCACGGCAGGGAGGGAGACCCAGTACTTC
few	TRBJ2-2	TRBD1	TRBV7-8	CASSLGTGLSGELFF	TGTGCCAGCAGCTTAGGGACAGGACTCTCCGGGGAGCTGTTTTTT